The 7 T cell receptor beta chains presented below share a single source sample, sequenced in a study of beta chain features in type 1 diabetes. Study-wide findings and caveats: Moderate yet significant TCRB CDR3 shortening was seen in Type 1 diabetes patients in all four CD4+ subsets.

Expressed TCRB transcripts were sequenced, since all the RNA that had been isolated was reverse transcribed. Sequencing used immunoSEQ multiplex PCR; TCRdb keeps in-frame clones, though not all of them. In the table there are about 160,000 clones, about 7.9% of which are singletons. What these receptors recognize is not known. What was sequenced was central memory CD4+ T cells from blood. The receptor set was obtained from a man aged 18 to 29 with type 1 diabetes.

This clone was observed a handful of times. V usage is TRBV6-6 and J usage is TRBJ1-5; the D gene is possibly TRBD1 (5 bases). The CDR3 consists of 15 residues. Germline CDR1 MNHNY, CDR2 SVGAGI (reference sequence). The germline V and J ends were trimmed by 7 bases and 2 bases, with 15 bases remaining between them. The CDR3 here is CASTPGLGGNQPQHF. The CDR3 DNA is TGTGCCAGCACCCCAGGGCTAGGTGGCAATCAGCCCCAGCATTTT.

A few counts support this clone. The chain carries TRBV27 and TRBJ2-5; 10 nucleotides agree with TRBD2. Germline CDR1 MNHEY, CDR2 SMNVEV (reference sequence). Trimming took 4 bases from V and 9 from J; bases not matched to a gene: 11. This CDR3 spans 15 amino acids. The CDR3 sequence: CASSSRLAGKGPQYF. The CDR3 nucleotides read TGTGCCAGCAGTTCGAGACTAGCGGGCAAAGGGCCCCAGTACTTC.

This clone was recorded many times. This chain uses TRBV9 with TRBJ1-2; no reliable D call. The CDR3 loop spans 8 amino acids. Germline V gives CDR1 SGDLS, CDR2 YYNGEE. The chain's CDR3 is CASTLYTF. Written as DNA, the CDR3 is TGTGCGAGTACGCTCTACACCTTC.

This clone has more than one count but fewer than ten. The V and J genes are TRBV2 and TRBJ2-7, with D possibly TRBD1 on 7 matching bases. The CDR3 length is 14 residues. V was trimmed by 8 bases and J by 7 bases, leaving 21 bases between them. The germline V gene has CDR1 SNHLY and CDR2 FYNNEI. The CDR3 here is CASGFDRARGEQYF. The DNA of the CDR3 is TGTGCCAGCGGGTTCGACAGGGCCCGGGGGGAGCAGTACTTC.

This clone appeared many times. The rearrangement joins TRBV5-6 to TRBJ2-3, with a weak D call TRBD2 (5 bases). The CDR3 runs to 15 residues. V was pared by 4 bases and J by 5 bases, with 17 bases between. Germline CDR1 is SGHDT and CDR2 is YYEEEE. The CDR3 loop is CASSPRLGSGDTQYF. CDR3 DNA: TGTGCCAGCAGCCCTCGTTTAGGGAGTGGAGATACGCAGTATTTT. Full variable domain (missing parts from reference TRBV5-6 and TRBJ2-3): DAGVTQSPTHLIKTRGQQVTLRCSPKSGHDTVSWYQQALGQGPQFIFQYYEEEERQRGNFPDRFSGHQFPNYSSELNVNALLLGDSALYLCASSPRLGSGDTQYFGPGTRLTVL.

This chain uses TRBV20-1 with TRBJ1-1; perhaps TRBD1 as D (6 bases). V lost 5 bases to trimming and J lost 3 bases, with 7 bases between them. This CDR3 is built from 11 residues. The germline V gene encodes CDR1 DFQATT and CDR2 SNEGSKA (reference sequence). CDR3 nucleotides: TGCAGTGCTTCAGGGGACACTGAAGCTTTCTTT. Its translation: CSASGDTEAFF.

This clone turned up a few times. The chain employs TRBV23-1 and TRBJ2-7; maybe TRBD2 (5 bases). TRBV23-1 is an open reading frame, and its role is uncertain. The CDR3 runs 13 residues. V gave up 5 bases and J gave up 6 bases, with 14 bases separating them. The chain's CDR3 is CASSVYREREQYF. The CDR3 nucleotides are TGCGCCAGCAGTGTCTACCGGGAACGCGAGCAGTACTTC.